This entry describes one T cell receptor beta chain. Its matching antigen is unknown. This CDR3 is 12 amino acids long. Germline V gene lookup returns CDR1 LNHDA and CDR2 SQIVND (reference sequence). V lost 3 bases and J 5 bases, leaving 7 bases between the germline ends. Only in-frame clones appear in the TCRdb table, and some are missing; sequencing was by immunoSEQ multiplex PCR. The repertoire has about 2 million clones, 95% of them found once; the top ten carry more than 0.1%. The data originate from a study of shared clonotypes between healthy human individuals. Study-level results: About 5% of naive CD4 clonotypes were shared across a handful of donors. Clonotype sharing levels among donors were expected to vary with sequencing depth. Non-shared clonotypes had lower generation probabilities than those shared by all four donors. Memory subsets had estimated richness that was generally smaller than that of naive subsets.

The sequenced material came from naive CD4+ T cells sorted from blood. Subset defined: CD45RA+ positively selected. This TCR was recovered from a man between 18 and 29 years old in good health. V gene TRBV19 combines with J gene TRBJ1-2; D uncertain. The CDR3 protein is CASSMRVYGYTF. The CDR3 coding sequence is TGTGCCAGTAGTATGAGGGTGTATGGCTACACCTTC.